The clone carrying this T cell receptor (beta chain) was found a few times. Its antigen is as yet unknown. This record belongs to a study of T cell repertoires in cytomegalovirus infection. At the level of the study: An indication of both CMV infection and matching HLA type came from public TCR beta signatures. Study-level points and caveats: HLA-C-restricted, CMV-specific TCR beta clonotypes were dominant ex vivo. Cumulative frequency (of public TCR beta family members) identified carriers of CMV plus the relevant HLA.

MiXCR, run by TCRdb on the reads, gives a single entry per CDR3 protein. The sample includes some 450,000 distinct CDR3 sequences, approximately 30% of them seen just once. Germline V gene lookup returns CDR1 MNHEY and CDR2 SVGEGT. The V and J ends lost 5 bases and 4 bases, in that order; junction bases with no gene match: 9. The CDR3 spans 15 residues. The receptor was isolated from a human donor in good health (CMV status not recorded). Some clones in this sample may be carry-over from other donors' samples. The chain has TRBV6-2 or TRBV6-3 and TRBJ2-5; 8 bases are shared with TRBD2. Sequencing used PBMCs. The CDR3 bases are TGTGCCAGCAGTAAGCCGGGGGGGTATCTAGAGACCCAGTACTTC. Its translation is CASSKPGGYLETQYF.